This T cell receptor beta chain was identified during a study of OX40 agonist ivuxolimab in advanced cancers. Study details: Hepatocellular carcinoma, melanoma, renal cell or head and neck cancer affected the dose-escalation patients.

Points on this clone: The antigen remains undetermined.

Findings of the study overall: Those patients achieving a partial response at 0.1-3.0 mg/kg showed among the lowest clonal expansion. In the 0.1 to 3.0 mg/kg range, CD4+ and CD8+ blood T cells had expanded clonally by week 6.

The protocol was immunoSEQ multiplex PCR, while the TCRdb copy is restricted to in-frame clones and leaves out a portion. The repertoire holds some 10,000 clones, roughly 78% seen once, with almost 40% in the top ten. Germline CDR1 KGHSH, CDR2 LQKENI. The CDR3 is 14 residues long. Trimming removed 6 bases from V and 4 bases from J, with 14 bases in between. This material consisted of CD4+ or CD8+ T cells sorted from blood, taken in a trial of the OX40 agonist ivuxolimab. This TCR came from an adult with an advanced solid tumor such as melanoma, head and neck, liver or kidney cancer. This sequence joins TRBV18 and TRBJ2-3; no clear D. This CDR3 is CASSLAVGPDTQYF. The DNA of the CDR3 is TGTGCCAGCTCGCTCGCCGTGGGCCCAGATACGCAGTATTTT.